This T cell receptor beta chain was found in a study of cytomegalovirus exposure and HLA in healthy donors. Assay used: immunoSEQ multiplex PCR; TCRdb lists only in-frame clones, some missing. The table lists some 170,000 clones, roughly 90% of them singletons. The CDR3 spans 14 residues. In germline, CDR1 is SGHDT, CDR2 YYEEEE. The ends were cut back, 1 base at V and 4 bases at J, with 11 bases in the middle. Overall study findings and caveats: CMV antigen specificity was confirmed in vitro for a few CMV-associated chains.

Points on this clone: Antigen unknown.

Sequencing was carried out using PBMCs. The receptor was isolated from a woman aged 18 to 35 in good health and CMV-seropositive. This chain links TRBV5-6 with TRBJ1-2, with D hard to call. The CDR3 reads CASSLKQRLYGYTF. In DNA, the CDR3 is TGTGCCAGCAGCTTGAAGCAGAGGCTCTATGGCTACACCTTC. Combining the CDR3 with reference TRBV5-6 and TRBJ1-2 gives the whole variable domain DAGVTQSPTHLIKTRGQQVTLRCSPKSGHDTVSWYQQALGQGPQFIFQYYEEEERQRGNFPDRFSGHQFPNYSSELNVNALLLGDSALYLCASSLKQRLYGYTFGSGTRLTVV.